Here is one TCR beta chain with its context. The data originate from a study of STAT5B mutations in CD4+ large granular lymphocyte leukemia. V dropped 1 base and J dropped 7 bases, with 11 bases sitting between them. CDR1 is SGHDT and CDR2 is YYEEEE in the germline V gene. This CDR3 contains 13 residues. Profiling relied on immunoSEQ multiplex PCR, and the TCRdb table lists in-frame clones only, not all of them. The table records about 21,000 clones, 70% of them present only once. The sample was CD4+ T cells from blood buffy coats. The chain couples TRBV5-6 to TRBJ1-1; D gene ambiguous. The receptor was isolated from a human donor in good health. The CDR3 is CASSLTSVGEAFF. The CDR3 DNA sequence: TGTGCCAGCAGCTTGACGTCAGTCGGTGAAGCTTTCTTT. The full variable domain, with the rest looked up from reference TRBV5-6 and TRBJ1-1, is DAGVTQSPTHLIKTRGQQVTLRCSPKSGHDTVSWYQQALGQGPQFIFQYYEEEERQRGNFPDRFSGHQFPNYSSELNVNALLLGDSALYLCASSLTSVGEAFFGQGTRLTVV.